The 25 T cell receptor beta chains reported below all come from one sample, sequenced in a study of cytomegalovirus exposure and HLA in healthy donors. Primers for the PCR totalled 60 Vbeta and 13 Jbeta. The data were produced by immunoSEQ multiplex PCR, yet TCRdb's version contains in-frame clones alone and is incomplete. The sample holds 95,000 to 100,000 clones; over 65% are singletons and the top ten take 16%. The sample comprised PBMCs. All receptors derive from a man in his fifties or sixties in good health and CMV-seropositive.

Only one count was recorded for this clone. The rearrangement uses TRBV4-2 and TRBJ2-7, with TRBD1 identical over 9 bases. V was pared by 4 bases and J by 2 bases, with 6 bases of the junction left unmatched. There are 15 residues in the CDR3. Germline assignment: CDR1 LGHNA and CDR2 YNFKEQ. The CDR3 loop reads CASSLQGQGPYEQYF. Written as DNA, the CDR3 is TGTGCCAGCAGCCTCCAGGGACAGGGTCCCTACGAGCAGTACTTC.

The chain recombines TRBV28 with TRBJ1-5; D is ambiguous. There are 12 residues in the CDR3. Trimming cost V 6 bases and J 0 bases, with 3 bases left between them. Germline values: CDR1 MDHEN, CDR2 SYDVKM. The CDR3 sequence: CASRLSNQPQHF. The DNA of the CDR3 is TGTGCCAGCAGACTTAGCAATCAGCCCCAGCATTTT.

Comment on this clone: Distinct nucleotide sequences in the sample also encode this CDR3. This chain connects TRBV30 to TRBJ2-7; TRBD1 aligns across 7 bases. Germline V CDR1 and CDR2: GTSNPN, SVGIG (reference sequence). V lost 2 bases, J lost 5 bases, and 9 bases stayed unmatched. CDR3 length: 14 residues. CDR3 region: CAWSLTGVLNEQYF. The CDR3 coding sequence is TGTGCCTGGAGTCTCACAGGGGTTCTAAACGAGCAGTACTTC.

The J gene is TRBJ2-2, the V gene TRBV4-1; D is perhaps TRBD2 (6 bases). V lost 8 bases and J 5 bases, leaving 15 bases between the germline ends. Per germline, CDR1 MGHRA and CDR2 YSYEKL. CDR3 size: 14 residues. The DNA of the CDR3 is TGCGCCAGCGGATGGACGGGGGTTACCGGGGAGCTGTTTTTT. Amino acids: CASGWTGVTGELFF.

This clone was recorded a few times. This chain links TRBV6-5 with TRBJ2-2; TRBD2 agrees at 8 bases. Germline trimming cut 5 bases from V and 6 bases from J; bases unmatched to any gene: 5. Germline values: CDR1 MNHEY, CDR2 SVGAGI. The CDR3 covers 14 residues. CDR3 bases: TGTGCCAGCAGTCCCCCCGGGAGGGCCGGGGAGCTGTTTTTT. Residues: CASSPPGRAGELFF.

The chain recombines TRBV5-4 with TRBJ1-2; TRBD1 matches at 9 bases. After removal of 2 bases from V and 2 bases from J, the junction contained 7 bases not matched to a gene. CDR1 and CDR2 from the germline V gene are SGHNT and YYREEE (reference sequence). The CDR3 length is 16 residues. As DNA, the CDR3 is TGTGCCAGCAGCTTTATGGACAGGGGCAAGAACTATGGCTACACCTTC. It codes for CASSFMDRGKNYGYTF.

V gene TRBV4-3 combines with J gene TRBJ2-2, with 7 nucleotides matching TRBD1. From germline, CDR1 is LGHNA and CDR2 YSLEER. There are 19 residues in the CDR3. J was trimmed by 8 bases and V by 3 bases; bases with no gene match: 21. CDR3 sequence: CASSHATLLVKGAAGELFF. Here the CDR3 DNA reads TGCGCCAGCAGCCACGCCACCCTGCTGGTAAAGGGGGCTGCAGGGGAGCTGTTTTTT.

This clone was seen a single time. This rearrangement joins TRBV6-5 to TRBJ2-3; tentative D call: TRBD1 (6 bases). Between the trimmed V and J ends, which lost 4 bases and 0 bases, there was a span of 11 bases. The germline V gene encodes CDR1 MNHEY and CDR2 SVGAGI. This CDR3 has 15 amino acids. In nucleotides, the CDR3 is TGTGCCAGCAGTTCCCCAGGGGTGAGCACAGATACGCAGTATTTT. It encodes CASSSPGVSTDTQYF.

V usage is TRBV7-8 and J usage is TRBJ2-2; a possible D gene is TRBD2 (5 bases). The CDR3 has 15 residues. V was trimmed by 5 bases and J by 6 bases, leaving 16 bases between them. Germline CDR1 SGHVS, CDR2 FQNEAQ. CDR3 amino acids: CASSPLGKRAGELFF. CDR3 sequence (DNA): TGTGCCAGCAGCCCACTAGGGAAAAGAGCCGGGGAGCTGTTTTTT.

V and J are TRBV25-1 and TRBJ2-1; weak D call: TRBD1 (6 bases). The V gene's germline CDR1 is MGHDK and CDR2 SYGVNS. V was shortened by 4 bases and J by 3 bases, with 16 bases between the two germline ends. The CDR3 covers 16 residues. The CDR3 DNA reads TGTGCCAGCAGTGTACCACAGGGATCTTTCTACAATGAGCAGTTCTTC. Amino acid sequence: CASSVPQGSFYNEQFF. Together with reference TRBV25-1 and TRBJ2-1, the CDR3 gives the full variable domain: EADIYQTPRYLVIGTGKKITLECSQTMGHDKMYWYQQDPGMELHLIHYSYGVNSTEKGDLSSESTVSRIRTEHFPLTLESARPSHTSQYLCASSVPQGSFYNEQFFGPGTRLTVL.

The V gene is TRBV11-1, the J gene TRBJ2-3; 11 bases are shared with TRBD1. V lost 4 bases, J lost 6 bases, and 6 bases stayed unmatched. This CDR3 contains 15 residues. Germline V gene sequence: CDR1 SGHAT, CDR2 FQDESV (reference sequence). The CDR3 reads CASSSEDRGPDTQYF. CDR3 coding DNA: TGTGCCAGCAGCTCAGAGGACAGGGGGCCGGATACGCAGTATTTT.

J is TRBJ2-2 and V is TRBV10-1, with TRBD1 identical over 8 bases. The germline CDR1 and CDR2 sequences are WNHNN and SYGVQD (reference sequence). V trimming: 2 bases; J trimming: 0 bases; junction bases outside the gene matches: 5. CDR3 length: 17 amino acids. In DNA, the CDR3 is TGCGCCAGCAGTGAGACAGGGGGAATTGCGAACACCGGGGAGCTGTTTTTT. Its protein product is CASSETGGIANTGELFF.

The rearrangement links TRBV27 to TRBJ2-5, with D perhaps TRBD1 (5 bases). Germline-derived CDR1 and CDR2 are MNHEY and SMNVEV (reference sequence). This CDR3 contains 14 residues. The germline V and J ends were trimmed by 2 bases and 7 bases, with 14 bases remaining between them. CDR3 region: CASSLQGRVGTQYF. CDR3 in DNA: TGTGCCAGCAGTTTACAGGGAAGGGTAGGGACCCAGTACTTC.

The chain has TRBV19 and TRBJ1-1; possible D gene TRBD1, 5 bases. This CDR3 has 16 residues. The germline V gene has CDR1 LNHDA and CDR2 SQIVND (reference sequence). V dropped 1 base and J dropped 5 bases, with 17 bases sitting between them. For the CDR3, the DNA is TGTGCCAGTAGTATAGGGGGCCTCCAGGGTAGGACTGAAGCTTTCTTT. Its translation is CASSIGGLQGRTEAFF.

The rearrangement joins TRBV29-1 to TRBJ2-5, with 8 bases that match TRBD1. CDR3 length: 13 residues. V trimming: 5 bases; J trimming: 3 bases; junction bases outside the gene matches: 5. Per the germline V gene, CDR1 is SQVTM and CDR2 is ANQGSEA. In nucleotides, the CDR3 is TGCAGCGTTACCAGGGGGCTGGAAGAGACCCAGTACTTC. It translates to CSVTRGLEETQYF.

J is TRBJ2-3 and V is TRBV4-3; D not resolved. This CDR3 comprises 15 residues. Per the germline V gene, CDR1 is LGHNA and CDR2 is YSLEER. V shed 2 bases and J shed 6 bases, with 15 bases lying between them. The CDR3 DNA reads as TGCGCCAGCAGCCAAAGTGTAAGTCCCGGGGATACGCAGTATTTT. This sequence encodes CASSQSVSPGDTQYF.

Here the CDR3 reads CASSRVAGGAGTEAFF. Here the CDR3 DNA reads TGTGCCAGCAGCCGGGTGGCAGGGGGCGCGGGGACTGAAGCTTTCTTT. The J gene is TRBJ1-1, the V gene TRBV14; TRBD1 aligns across 8 bases. Germline loops: CDR1 SGHDN, CDR2 FVKESK. The CDR3 is made up of 16 amino acids. The V and J ends lost 4 bases and 5 bases, in that order; junction bases with no gene match: 12.

The rearrangement links TRBV9 to TRBJ2-7, with 11 bases lining up with TRBD2. The CDR3 has 17 amino acids. Germline assignment: CDR1 SGDLS and CDR2 YYNGEE. V trimming: 0 bases; J trimming: 3 bases; junction bases outside the gene matches: 8. The CDR3 nucleotides read TGTGCCAGCAGCGTAGGACCCACTAGCGGGGGCCTCTACGAGCAGTACTTC. Amino acid sequence: CASSVGPTSGGLYEQYF.

The V and J genes are TRBV9 and TRBJ2-6; 10 nucleotides align to TRBD1. The CDR3 totals 18 residues. With V trimmed by 3 bases and J by 0 bases, 6 bases remained unmatched. Germline V gives CDR1 SGDLS, CDR2 YYNGEE. The CDR3 DNA reads as TGTGCCAGCAGCGAGCCGGGACAGGGGATCTCTGGGGCCAACGTCCTGACTTTC. As protein: CASSEPGQGISGANVLTF.

V is TRBV19 and J is TRBJ1-5; D ambiguous. The CDR3 is made up of 16 amino acids. The germline gives CDR1 LNHDA, CDR2 SQIVND (reference sequence). Trimming took off 4 bases at V and 1 base at J, with 14 bases between the two ends. The CDR3 DNA sequence: TGTGCCAGTAGTAGAATCGGGGTTCAGAGCAATCAGCCCCAGCATTTT. Translated: CASSRIGVQSNQPQHF.

The sample holds a few counts of this clone. The rearrangement links TRBV13 to TRBJ1-5; TRBD1 aligns across 7 bases. This CDR3 has 14 residues. The junction had 6 bases not matched to a gene; V was cut back by 3 bases and J by 7 bases. Germline loops: CDR1 PRHDT, CDR2 FYEKMQ (reference sequence). The CDR3 DNA sequence: TGTGCCAGCAGCTTCGGGACAGATTCCCAGCCCCAGCATTTT. Its protein product is CASSFGTDSQPQHF.

The chain uses TRBV9 and TRBJ2-6; the D is unclear. The CDR3 has 15 residues. V was shortened by 4 bases and J by 0 bases, with 8 bases between the two germline ends. Per germline, CDR1 SGDLS and CDR2 YYNGEE. CDR3 residues: CASSTLPSGANVLTF. Here the CDR3 DNA reads TGTGCCAGCAGCACTTTGCCCTCTGGGGCCAACGTCCTGACTTTC.

CDR3 region: CASRQGAYGYTF. The CDR3 bases are TGTGCCAGCAGACAGGGAGCCTATGGCTACACCTTC. The chain has TRBV6-5 and TRBJ1-2, with D tentatively TRBD1 (6 bases). CDR3 length: 12 amino acids. V dropped 6 bases and J dropped 4 bases, with 9 bases sitting between them. From germline, CDR1 is MNHEY and CDR2 SVGAGI.

A single count supports this clone. This sequence joins TRBV18 and TRBJ2-3; 7 bases are a match to TRBD2. Germline-derived CDR1 and CDR2 are KGHSH and LQKENI. The CDR3 spans 18 residues. V shed 1 base and J 0 bases; nucleotides not matched to a gene: 10. The CDR3 here is CASSPRLSSGRSTDTQYF. CDR3 DNA: TGTGCCAGCTCACCACGTCTGTCTAGCGGACGAAGCACAGATACGCAGTATTTT.

Of note for this clone: One junction end disagrees with the germline gene, perhaps due to a read error. The chain employs TRBV7-9 and TRBJ2-7, with D maybe TRBD1 (6 bases). This CDR3 is built from 16 residues. Germline V gives CDR1 SEHNR, CDR2 FQNEAQ (reference sequence). CDR3 sequence: CSSSSTRTALPYEQYF. The CDR3 DNA reads as TGTTCCAGCAGCTCGACAAGGACAGCCCTTCCCTACGAGCAGTACTTC.